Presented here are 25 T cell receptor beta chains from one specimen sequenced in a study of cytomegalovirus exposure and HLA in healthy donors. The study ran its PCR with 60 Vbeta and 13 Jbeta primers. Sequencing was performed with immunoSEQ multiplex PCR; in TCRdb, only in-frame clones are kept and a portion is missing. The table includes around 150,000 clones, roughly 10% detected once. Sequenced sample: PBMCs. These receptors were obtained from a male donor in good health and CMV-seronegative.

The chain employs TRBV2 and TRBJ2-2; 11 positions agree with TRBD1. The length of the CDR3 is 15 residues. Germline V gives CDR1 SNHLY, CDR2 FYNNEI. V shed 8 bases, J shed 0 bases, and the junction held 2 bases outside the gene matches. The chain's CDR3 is CASGGQGANTGELFF. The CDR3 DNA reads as TGTGCCAGCGGGGGACAGGGGGCGAACACCGGGGAGCTGTTTTTT.

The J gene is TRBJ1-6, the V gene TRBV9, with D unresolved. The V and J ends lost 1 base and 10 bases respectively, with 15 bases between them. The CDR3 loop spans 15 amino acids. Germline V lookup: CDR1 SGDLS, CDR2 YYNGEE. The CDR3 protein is CASSVSDQAKSPLHF. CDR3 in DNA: TGTGCCAGCAGCGTATCAGATCAGGCGAAATCACCCCTCCACTTT.

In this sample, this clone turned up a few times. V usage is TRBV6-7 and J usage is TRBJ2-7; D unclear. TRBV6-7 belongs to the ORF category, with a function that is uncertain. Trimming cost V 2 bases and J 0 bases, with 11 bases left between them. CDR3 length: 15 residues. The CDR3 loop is CASSYGPKSSYEQYF. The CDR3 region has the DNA TGTGCCAGCAGTTACGGGCCTAAGAGCTCCTACGAGCAGTACTTC.

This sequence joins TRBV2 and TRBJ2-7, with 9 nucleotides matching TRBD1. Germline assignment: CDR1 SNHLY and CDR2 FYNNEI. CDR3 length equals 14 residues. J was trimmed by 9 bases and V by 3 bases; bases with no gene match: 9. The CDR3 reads CASSEDRGLLGQYF. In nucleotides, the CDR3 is TGTGCCAGCAGTGAGGACAGGGGCCTCCTCGGGCAGTACTTC.

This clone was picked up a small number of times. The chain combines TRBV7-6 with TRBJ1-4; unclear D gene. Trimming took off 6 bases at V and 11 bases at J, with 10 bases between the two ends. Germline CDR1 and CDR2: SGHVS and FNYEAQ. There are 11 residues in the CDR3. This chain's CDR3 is CASRSTEKLFF. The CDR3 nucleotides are TGTGCCAGCAGGTCAACGGAGAAACTGTTTTTT.

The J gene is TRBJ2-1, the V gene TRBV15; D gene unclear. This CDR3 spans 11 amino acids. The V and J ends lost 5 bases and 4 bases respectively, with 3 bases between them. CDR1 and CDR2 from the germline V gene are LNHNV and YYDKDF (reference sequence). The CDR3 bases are TGTGCCACCAGCCTGTACAATGAGCAGTTCTTC. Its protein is CATSLYNEQFF.

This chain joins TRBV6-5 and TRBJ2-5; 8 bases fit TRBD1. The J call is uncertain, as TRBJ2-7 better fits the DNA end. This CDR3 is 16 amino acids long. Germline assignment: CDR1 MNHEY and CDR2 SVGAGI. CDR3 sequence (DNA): TGTGCCAGCAGTTACGCCGGACAGGGATTCTCCTACGAGCAGTACTTC. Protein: CASSYAGQGFSYEQYF.

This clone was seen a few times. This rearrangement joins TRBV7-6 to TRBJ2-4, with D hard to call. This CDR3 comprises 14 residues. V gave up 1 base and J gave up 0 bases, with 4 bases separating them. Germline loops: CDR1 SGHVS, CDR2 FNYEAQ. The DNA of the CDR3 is TGTGCCAGCAGCTTAGTCATAGCCAAAAACATTCAGTACTTC. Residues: CASSLVIAKNIQYF.

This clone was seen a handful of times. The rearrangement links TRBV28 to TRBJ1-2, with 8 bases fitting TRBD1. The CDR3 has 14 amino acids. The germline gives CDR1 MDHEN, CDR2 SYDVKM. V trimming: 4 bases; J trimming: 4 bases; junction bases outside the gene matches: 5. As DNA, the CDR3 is TGTGCCAGCAGTTCAACAGGGGGAGGCTATGGCTACACCTTC. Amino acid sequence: CASSSTGGGYGYTF.

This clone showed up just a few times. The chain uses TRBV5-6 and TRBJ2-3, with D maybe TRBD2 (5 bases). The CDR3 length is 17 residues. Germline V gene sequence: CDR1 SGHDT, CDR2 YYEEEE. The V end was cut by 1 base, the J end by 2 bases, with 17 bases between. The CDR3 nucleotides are TGTGCCAGCAGCTTGACTAGTCAGGAGACTTTCACAGATACGCAGTATTTT. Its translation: CASSLTSQETFTDTQYF. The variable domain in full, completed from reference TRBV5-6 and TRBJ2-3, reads DAGVTQSPTHLIKTRGQQVTLRCSPKSGHDTVSWYQQALGQGPQFIFQYYEEEERQRGNFPDRFSGHQFPNYSSELNVNALLLGDSALYLCASSLTSQETFTDTQYFGPGTRLTVL.

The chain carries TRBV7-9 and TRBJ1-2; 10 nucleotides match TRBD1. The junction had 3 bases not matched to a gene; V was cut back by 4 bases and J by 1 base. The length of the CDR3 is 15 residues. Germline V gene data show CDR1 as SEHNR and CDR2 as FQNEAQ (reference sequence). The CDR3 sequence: CASSSRTGGNYGYTF. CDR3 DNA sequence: TGTGCCAGCAGCTCCCGGACAGGGGGTAACTATGGCTACACCTTC. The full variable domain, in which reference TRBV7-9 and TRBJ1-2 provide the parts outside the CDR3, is DTGVSQNPRHKITKRGQNVTFRCDPISEHNRLYWYRQTLGQGPEFLTYFQNEAQLEKSRLLSDRFSAERPKGSFSTLEIQRTEQGDSAMYLCASSSRTGGNYGYTFGSGTRLTVV.

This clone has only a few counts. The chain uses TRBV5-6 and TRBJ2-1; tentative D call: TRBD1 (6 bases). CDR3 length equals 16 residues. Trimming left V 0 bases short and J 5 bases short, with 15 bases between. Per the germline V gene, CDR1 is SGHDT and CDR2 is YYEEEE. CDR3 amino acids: CASSLGRGRGNNEQFF. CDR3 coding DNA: TGTGCCAGCAGCTTGGGCCGGGGCAGGGGCAACAATGAGCAGTTCTTC.

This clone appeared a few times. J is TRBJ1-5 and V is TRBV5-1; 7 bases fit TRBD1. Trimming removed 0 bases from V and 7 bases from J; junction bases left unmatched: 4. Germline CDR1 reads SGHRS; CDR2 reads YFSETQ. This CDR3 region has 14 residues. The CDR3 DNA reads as TGCGCCAGCAGCTTGGGTCAGGGGGAACAGCCCCAGCATTTT. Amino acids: CASSLGQGEQPQHF.

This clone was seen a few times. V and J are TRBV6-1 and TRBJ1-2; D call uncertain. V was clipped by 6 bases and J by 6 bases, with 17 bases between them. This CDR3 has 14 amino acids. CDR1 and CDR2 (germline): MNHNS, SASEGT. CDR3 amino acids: CASRLKPGLHGYTF. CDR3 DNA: TGTGCCAGCAGATTGAAGCCAGGTTTGCATGGCTACACCTTC.

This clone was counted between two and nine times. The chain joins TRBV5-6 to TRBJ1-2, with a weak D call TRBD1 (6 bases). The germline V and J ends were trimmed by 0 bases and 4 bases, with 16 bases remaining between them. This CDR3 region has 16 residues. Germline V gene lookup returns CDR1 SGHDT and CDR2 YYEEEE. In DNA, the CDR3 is TGTGCCAGCAGCTTGGCAAGGGGGGGCCCAGGCTATGGCTACACCTTC. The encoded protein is CASSLARGGPGYGYTF.

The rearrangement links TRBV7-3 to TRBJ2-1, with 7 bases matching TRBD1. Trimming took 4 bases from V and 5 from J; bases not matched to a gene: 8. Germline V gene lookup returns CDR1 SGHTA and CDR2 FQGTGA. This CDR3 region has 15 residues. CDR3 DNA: TGTGCCAGCAGCTCCTCCCCAGGGGGTCACAATGAGCAGTTCTTC. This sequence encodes CASSSSPGGHNEQFF.

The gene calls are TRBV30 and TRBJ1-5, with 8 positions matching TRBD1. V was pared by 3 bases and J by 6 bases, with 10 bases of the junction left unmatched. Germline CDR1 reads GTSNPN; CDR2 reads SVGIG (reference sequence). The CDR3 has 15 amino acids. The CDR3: CAWSRTGNRGQPQHF. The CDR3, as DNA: TGTGCCTGGAGCAGGACAGGGAACCGAGGTCAGCCCCAGCATTTT.

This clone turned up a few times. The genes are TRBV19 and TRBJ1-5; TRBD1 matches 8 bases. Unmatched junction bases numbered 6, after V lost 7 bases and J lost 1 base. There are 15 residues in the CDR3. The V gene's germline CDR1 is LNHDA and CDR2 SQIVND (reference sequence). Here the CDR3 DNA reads TGTGCCAGTACTCAGGGGGCAGGGAGCAATCAGCCCCAGCATTTT. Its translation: CASTQGAGSNQPQHF.

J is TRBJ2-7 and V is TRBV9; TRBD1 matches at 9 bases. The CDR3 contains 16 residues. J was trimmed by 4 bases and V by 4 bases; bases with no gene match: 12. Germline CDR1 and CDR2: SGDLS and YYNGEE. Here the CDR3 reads CASSPRDRAAWYEQYF. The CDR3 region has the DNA TGTGCCAGCAGCCCCCGGGACAGGGCCGCCTGGTACGAGCAGTACTTC.

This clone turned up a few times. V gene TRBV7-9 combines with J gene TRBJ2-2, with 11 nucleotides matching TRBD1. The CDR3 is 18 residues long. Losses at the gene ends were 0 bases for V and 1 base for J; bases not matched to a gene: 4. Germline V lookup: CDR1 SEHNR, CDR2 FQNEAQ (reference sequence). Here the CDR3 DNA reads TGTGCCAGCAGCTTAGCACCGGGACAGGGGGAGAACACCGGGGAGCTGTTTTTT. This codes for CASSLAPGQGENTGELFF.

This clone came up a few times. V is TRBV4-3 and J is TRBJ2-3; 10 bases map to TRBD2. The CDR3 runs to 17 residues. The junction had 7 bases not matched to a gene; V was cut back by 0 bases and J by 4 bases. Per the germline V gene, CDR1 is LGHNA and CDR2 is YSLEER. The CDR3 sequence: CASSQEGSLAGADTQYF. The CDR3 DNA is TGCGCCAGCAGCCAAGAGGGGTCGCTAGCGGGAGCAGATACGCAGTATTTT.

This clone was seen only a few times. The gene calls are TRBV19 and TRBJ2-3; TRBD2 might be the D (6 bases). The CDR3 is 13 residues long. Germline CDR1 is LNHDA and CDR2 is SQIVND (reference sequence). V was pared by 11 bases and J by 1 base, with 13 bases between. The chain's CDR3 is CAGTGTGTDTQYF. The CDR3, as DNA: TGTGCCGGAACCGGGACTGGCACAGATACGCAGTATTTT.

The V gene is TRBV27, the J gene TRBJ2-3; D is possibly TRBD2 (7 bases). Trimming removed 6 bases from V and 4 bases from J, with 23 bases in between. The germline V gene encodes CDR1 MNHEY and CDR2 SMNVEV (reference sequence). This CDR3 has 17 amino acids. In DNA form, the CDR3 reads TGTGCCAGCAGAAAGCGGACAGTCTTCACTAGCGCAGATACGCAGTATTTT. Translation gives CASRKRTVFTSADTQYF.

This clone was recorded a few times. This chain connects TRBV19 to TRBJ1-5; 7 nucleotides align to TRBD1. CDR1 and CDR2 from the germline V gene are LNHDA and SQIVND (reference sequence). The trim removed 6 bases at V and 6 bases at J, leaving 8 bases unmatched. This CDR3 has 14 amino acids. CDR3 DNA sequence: TGTGCCAGTAGAAGGGACAGAACGAGTCAGCCCCAGCATTTT. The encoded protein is CASRRDRTSQPQHF.

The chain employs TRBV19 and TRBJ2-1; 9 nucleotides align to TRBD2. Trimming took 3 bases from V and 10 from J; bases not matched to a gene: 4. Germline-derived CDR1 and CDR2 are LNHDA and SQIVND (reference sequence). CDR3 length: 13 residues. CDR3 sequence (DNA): TGTGCCAGTAGTATTTTAGCGGGAGAGGAGCAGTTCTTC. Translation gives CASSILAGEEQFF.